The clone carrying this TCR beta chain came up many times. The target antigen is unknown. The data belong to a study of T-cell reconstitution after alpha-beta-depleted transplantation in children. General study findings and limits: Newly produced T cells mostly provided counts and TCRbeta diversity after one year, as hyperexpanded clones declined. Reportedly, roughly two months post-transplant, alpha-beta T cells arose from several hundred expanded graft clones. Several patients had high TCRbeta diversity at day 60; it came from surviving recipient T cells and thymic progenitors.

Unique molecular identifiers tagged the TCRbeta library. TCRdb recomputed calls from the PCR reads with MiXCR, one row per CDR3 protein. The sample consists of about 830,000 distinct CDR3 sequences, roughly 15% of them appearing once. The CDR3 is 14 residues long. Germline V lookup: CDR1 SGHDT, CDR2 YYEEEE. V lost 4 bases, J lost 2 bases, and 12 bases lay in between. The material sequenced was PBMCs, mostly from graft donor cells, taken 360 days after TCRalphabeta/CD19-depleted stem cell transplant. This chain joins TRBV5-6 and TRBJ2-5, with D uncertain. This clonotype was obtained from a male patient aged 10 to 17 who had a stem cell transplant for acute lymphoblastic leukemia, so the T cells may come from the graft donor. CDR3: CASSDAGGQETQYF. The DNA for the CDR3 is TGTGCCAGCAGCGACGCCGGCGGTCAAGAGACCCAGTACTTC.